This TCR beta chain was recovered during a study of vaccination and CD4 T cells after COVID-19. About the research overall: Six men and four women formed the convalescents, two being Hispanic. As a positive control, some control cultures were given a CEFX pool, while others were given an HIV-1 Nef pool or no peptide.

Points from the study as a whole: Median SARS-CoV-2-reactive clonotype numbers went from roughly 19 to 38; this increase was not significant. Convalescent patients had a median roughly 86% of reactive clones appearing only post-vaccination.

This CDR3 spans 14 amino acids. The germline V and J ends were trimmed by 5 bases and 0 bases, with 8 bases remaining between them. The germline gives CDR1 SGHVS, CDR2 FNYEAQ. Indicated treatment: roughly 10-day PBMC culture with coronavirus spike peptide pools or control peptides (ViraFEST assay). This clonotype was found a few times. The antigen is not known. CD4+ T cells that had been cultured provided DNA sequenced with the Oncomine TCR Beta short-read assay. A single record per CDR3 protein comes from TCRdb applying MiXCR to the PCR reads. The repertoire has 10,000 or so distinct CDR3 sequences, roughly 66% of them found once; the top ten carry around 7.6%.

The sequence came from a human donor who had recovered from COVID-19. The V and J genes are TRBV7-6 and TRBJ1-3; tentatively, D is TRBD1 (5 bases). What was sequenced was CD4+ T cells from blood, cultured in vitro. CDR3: CASSEGHSGNTIYF. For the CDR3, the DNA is TGTGCCAGCAGCGAGGGGCACTCTGGAAACACCATATATTTT.